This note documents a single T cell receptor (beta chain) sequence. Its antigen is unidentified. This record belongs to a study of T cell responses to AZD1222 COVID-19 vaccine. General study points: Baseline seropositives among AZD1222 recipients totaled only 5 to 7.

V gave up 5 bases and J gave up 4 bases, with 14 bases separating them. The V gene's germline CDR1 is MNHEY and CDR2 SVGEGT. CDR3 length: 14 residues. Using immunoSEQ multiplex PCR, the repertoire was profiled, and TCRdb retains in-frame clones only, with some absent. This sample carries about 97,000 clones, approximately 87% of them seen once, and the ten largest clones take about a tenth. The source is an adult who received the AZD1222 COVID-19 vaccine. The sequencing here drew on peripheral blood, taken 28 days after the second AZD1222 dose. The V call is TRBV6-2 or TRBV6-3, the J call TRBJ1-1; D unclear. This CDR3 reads CASSLRRLGTEAFF. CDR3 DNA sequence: TGTGCCAGCAGTCTCCGCAGACTGGGCACTGAAGCTTTCTTT.